This T cell receptor beta chain originates from a study of blood T cell repertoires in COVID-19. Study in general: Specimens from acute and convalescent COVID-19 originated in the United States, Italy and Spain.

Participant reports of clinical history set cohort assignment. Recovery among Cohort 3 donors was established by two negative PCRs, clearance, or symptom resolution. The CDR3 has 15 amino acids. V lost 2 bases and J lost 2; bases outside the gene matches: 5. The germline CDR1 and CDR2 sequences are MDHEN and SYDVKM. Source study methods: Reference gene primer amplification gave nucleated cell count estimates. Clones were sequenced by immunoSEQ multiplex PCR, and TCRdb holds only the in-frame ones, with some missing. Clone size and the V and J calls come from that table; the DNA yielded D and trimming. This table holds some 170,000 clones, 65% to 85% found once.

The rearrangement uses TRBV28 and TRBJ1-1; 7 bases map to TRBD1. The clonotype was recovered from a middle-aged man who had recovered from COVID-19. Input material: PBMCs or T cells enriched from blood (not recorded which). The CDR3 region has the DNA TGTGCCAGCAGTTTAAGGGGGCCCTCTAACACTGAAGCTTTCTTT. Protein sequence: CASSLRGPSNTEAFF. The entire variable domain, with the rest obtained from reference TRBV28 and TRBJ1-1, is as follows: DVKVTQSSRYLVKRTGEKVFLECVQDMDHENMFWYRQDPGLGLRLIYFSYDVKMKEKGDIPEGYSVSREKKERFSLILESASTNQTSMYLCASSLRGPSNTEAFFGQGTRLTVV.